Sequencing of this T cell receptor (beta chain) was carried out in a study of OX40 agonist ivuxolimab in advanced cancers. Study-level background: Patients in the trial were receiving intravenous ivuxolimab every 2 weeks, at doses of 0.01 to 10 mg/kg. Mean age approximately 55 years, range about 20 to 79; 82.7% male. Study findings and constraints: Partial responders treated at 0.1-3.0 mg/kg exhibited clonal expansion among the lowest measured. Low normalized clonal expansion also occurred in some nonresponding patients.

Germline CDR1 and CDR2: MNHEY and SVGAGI. V was cut by 0 bases and J by 0 bases, with 6 bases left in between. CDR3 size: 15 residues. TCRdb's table, derived via immunoSEQ multiplex PCR, lists solely in-frame clones and lacks some. Of just under 65,000 clones listed, roughly four fifths are singletons. Concerning this clone: The antigen is undetermined.

The specimen comprised CD4+ or CD8+ T cells sorted from blood, sampled in a trial of the OX40 agonist ivuxolimab. The V gene is TRBV6-5, the J gene TRBJ1-3; no definite D call. The clonotype originates from an adult with an advanced solid tumor such as melanoma, head and neck, liver or kidney cancer. The CDR3 DNA follows: TGTGCCAGCAGTTACTCGCCCAGCTCTGGAAACACCATATATTTT. Translation: CASSYSPSSGNTIYF.